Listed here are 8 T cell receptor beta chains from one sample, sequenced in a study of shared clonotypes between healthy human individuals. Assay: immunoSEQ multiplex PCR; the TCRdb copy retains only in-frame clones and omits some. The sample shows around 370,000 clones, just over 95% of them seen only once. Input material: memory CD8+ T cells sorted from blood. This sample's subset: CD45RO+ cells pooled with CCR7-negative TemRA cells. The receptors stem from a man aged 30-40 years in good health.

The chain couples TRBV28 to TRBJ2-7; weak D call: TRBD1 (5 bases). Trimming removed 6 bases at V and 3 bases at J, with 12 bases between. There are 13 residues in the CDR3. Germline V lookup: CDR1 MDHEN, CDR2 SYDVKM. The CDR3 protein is CASRRTPLYEQYF. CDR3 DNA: TGTGCCAGCAGACGGACACCACTCTACGAGCAGTACTTC.

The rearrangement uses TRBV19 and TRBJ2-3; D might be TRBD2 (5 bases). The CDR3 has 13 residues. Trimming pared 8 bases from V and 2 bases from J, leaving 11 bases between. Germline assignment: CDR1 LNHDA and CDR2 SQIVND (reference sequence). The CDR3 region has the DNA TGTGCCAGTGGACTTGCCACCACAGATACGCAGTATTTT. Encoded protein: CASGLATTDTQYF. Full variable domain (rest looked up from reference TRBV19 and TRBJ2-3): DGGITQSPKYLFRKEGQNVTLSCEQNLNHDAMYWYRQDPGQGLRLIYYSQIVNDFQKGDIAEGYSVSREKKESFPLTVTSAQKNPTAFYLCASGLATTDTQYFGPGTRLTVL.

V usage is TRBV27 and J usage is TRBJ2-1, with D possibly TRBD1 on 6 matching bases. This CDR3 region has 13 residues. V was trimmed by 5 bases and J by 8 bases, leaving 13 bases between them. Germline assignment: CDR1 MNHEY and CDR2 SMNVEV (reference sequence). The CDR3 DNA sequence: TGTGCCAGCAGTCCTACAGGGATCGATGAGCAGTTCTTC. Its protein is CASSPTGIDEQFF.

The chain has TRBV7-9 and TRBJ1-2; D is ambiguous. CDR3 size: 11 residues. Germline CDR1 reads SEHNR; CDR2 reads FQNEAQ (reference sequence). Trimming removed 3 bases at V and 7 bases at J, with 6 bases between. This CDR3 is CASSLAGGYTF. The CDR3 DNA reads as TGTGCCAGCAGCTTGGCGGGTGGCTACACCTTC.

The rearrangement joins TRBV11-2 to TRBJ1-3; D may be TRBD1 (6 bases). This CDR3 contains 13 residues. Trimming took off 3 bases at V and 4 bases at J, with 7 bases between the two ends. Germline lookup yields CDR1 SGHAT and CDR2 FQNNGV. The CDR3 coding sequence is TGTGCCAGCAGCTTCGGGACAGGAAACACCATATATTTT. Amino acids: CASSFGTGNTIYF.

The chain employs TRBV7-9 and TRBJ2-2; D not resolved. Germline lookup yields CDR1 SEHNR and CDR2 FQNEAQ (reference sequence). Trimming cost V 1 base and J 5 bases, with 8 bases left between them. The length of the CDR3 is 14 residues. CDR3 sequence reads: CASSLGSGTGELFF. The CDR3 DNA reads TGTGCCAGCAGCTTAGGATCTGGAACCGGGGAGCTGTTTTTT. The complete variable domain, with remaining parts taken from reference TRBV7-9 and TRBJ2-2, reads DTGVSQNPRHKITKRGQNVTFRCDPISEHNRLYWYRQTLGQGPEFLTYFQNEAQLEKSRLLSDRFSAERPKGSFSTLEIQRTEQGDSAMYLCASSLGSGTGELFFGEGSRLTVL.

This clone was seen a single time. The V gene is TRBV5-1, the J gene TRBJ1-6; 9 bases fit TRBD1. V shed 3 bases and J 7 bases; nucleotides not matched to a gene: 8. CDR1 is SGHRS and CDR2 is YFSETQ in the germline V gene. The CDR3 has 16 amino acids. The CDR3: CASSSHTGGYNSPLHF. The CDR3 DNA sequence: TGCGCCAGCAGCTCGCACACAGGGGGCTACAATTCACCCCTCCACTTT.

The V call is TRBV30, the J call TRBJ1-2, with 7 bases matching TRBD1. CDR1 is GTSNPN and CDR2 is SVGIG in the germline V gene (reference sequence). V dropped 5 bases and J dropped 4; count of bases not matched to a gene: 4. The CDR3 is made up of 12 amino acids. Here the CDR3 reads CAWARDSYGYTF. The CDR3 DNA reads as TGTGCCTGGGCGCGGGACAGCTATGGCTACACCTTC.